This TCR beta chain was captured in a study of control samples from healthy donors and cancer patients. Clones were sequenced by immunoSEQ multiplex PCR, and TCRdb holds only the in-frame ones, with some missing. The repertoire holds 150,000 or so clones, with 70% to 90% as singletons. Trimming took off 1 base at V and 4 bases at J, with 7 bases between the two ends. The CDR3 runs to 13 residues. CDR1 and CDR2 (germline): SGHTA, FQGNSA. The origin of this receptor is a man younger than 45 in good health. The chain uses TRBV7-2 and TRBJ1-1; D may be TRBD1 (5 bases). The sample consisted of blood. The CDR3 DNA reads TGTGCCAGCAGCTTAGGGGGCCCCACTGAAGCTTTCTTT. Residues: CASSLGGPTEAFF.